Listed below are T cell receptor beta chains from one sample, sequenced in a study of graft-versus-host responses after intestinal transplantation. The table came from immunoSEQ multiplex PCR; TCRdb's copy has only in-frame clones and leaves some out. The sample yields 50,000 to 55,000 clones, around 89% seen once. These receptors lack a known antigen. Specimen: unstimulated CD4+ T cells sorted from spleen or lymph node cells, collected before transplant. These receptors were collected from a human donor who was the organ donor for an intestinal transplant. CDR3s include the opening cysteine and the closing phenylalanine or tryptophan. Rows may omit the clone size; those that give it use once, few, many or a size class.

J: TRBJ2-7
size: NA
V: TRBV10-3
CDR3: CAISESLQQAQYF

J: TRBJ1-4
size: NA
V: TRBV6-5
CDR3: CASSSATNEKLFF

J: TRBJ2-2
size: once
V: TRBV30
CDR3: CAWGGQGAGELFF

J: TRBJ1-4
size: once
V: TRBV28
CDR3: CASTRLTGGREKLFF

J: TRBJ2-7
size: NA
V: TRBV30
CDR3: CAWYDRDSTYEQYF

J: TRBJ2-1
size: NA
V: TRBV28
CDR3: CASSWTSGNEQFF

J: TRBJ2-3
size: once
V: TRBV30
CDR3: CAWSRGSGSSTDTQYF

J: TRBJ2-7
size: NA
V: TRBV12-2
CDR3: CASRAREQYF

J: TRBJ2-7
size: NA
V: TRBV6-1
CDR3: CASSETPGQGGGEQYF

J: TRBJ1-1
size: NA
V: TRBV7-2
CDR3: CASSLGLPGNTEAFF

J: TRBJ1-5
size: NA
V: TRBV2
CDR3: CASQGASSNQPQHF

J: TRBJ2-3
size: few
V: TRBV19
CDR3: CASSNQVSTQYF

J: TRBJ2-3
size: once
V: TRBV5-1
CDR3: CASSLILAGASTDTQYF

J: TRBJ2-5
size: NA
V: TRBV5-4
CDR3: CASSFGREETQYF

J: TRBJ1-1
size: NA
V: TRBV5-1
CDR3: CASSLGGGGTEAFF

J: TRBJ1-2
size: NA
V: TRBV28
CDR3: CASSFPETYGYTF

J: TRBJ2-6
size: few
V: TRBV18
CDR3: CASSPRLLSSGANVLTF

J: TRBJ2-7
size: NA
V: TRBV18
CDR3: CASSPDFGTGRRWQYF

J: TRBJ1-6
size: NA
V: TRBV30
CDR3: CAWSGTTANSPLHF

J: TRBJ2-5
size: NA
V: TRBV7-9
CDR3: CASSWGRGAPQETQYF

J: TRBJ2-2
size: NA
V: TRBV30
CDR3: CAWSEARTGELFF

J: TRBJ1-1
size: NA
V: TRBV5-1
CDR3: CASSLAPRATEAFF

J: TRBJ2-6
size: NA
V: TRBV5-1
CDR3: CASSSSGSGANVLTF

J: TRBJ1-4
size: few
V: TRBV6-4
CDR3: CASRGTALPNEKLFF

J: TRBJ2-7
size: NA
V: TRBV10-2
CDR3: CASRAGTSGAYEQYF

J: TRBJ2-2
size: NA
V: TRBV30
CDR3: CAWRHGANTGELFF

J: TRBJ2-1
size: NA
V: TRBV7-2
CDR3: CASSLGRRDEQFF

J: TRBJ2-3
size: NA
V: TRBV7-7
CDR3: CASSPATAGGTDTQYF

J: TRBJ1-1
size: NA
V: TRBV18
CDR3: CASAPRDRENTEAFF

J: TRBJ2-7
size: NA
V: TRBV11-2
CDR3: CASSFFSEQYF

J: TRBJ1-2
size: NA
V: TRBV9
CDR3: CASSVGKSGTANYGYTF

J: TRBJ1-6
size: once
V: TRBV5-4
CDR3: CASSLPTSGEYSPLHF

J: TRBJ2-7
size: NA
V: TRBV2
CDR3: CASMEGLGEQYF

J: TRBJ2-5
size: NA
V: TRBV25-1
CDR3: CASSEGGAGVRETQYF

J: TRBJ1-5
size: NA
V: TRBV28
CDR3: CASTSNKDRVGDQPQHF

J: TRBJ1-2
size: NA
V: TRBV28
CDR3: CASSSRYGYTF

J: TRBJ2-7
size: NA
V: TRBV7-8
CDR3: CASSFGASSYEQYF

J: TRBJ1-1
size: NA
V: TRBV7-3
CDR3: CASAPSGGATEAFF

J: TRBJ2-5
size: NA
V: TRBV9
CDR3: CASSPPGLAKTQYF

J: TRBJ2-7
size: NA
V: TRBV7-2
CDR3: CASSLWGLAGGGDEQYF

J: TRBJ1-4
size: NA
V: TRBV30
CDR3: CAWRDTGVWGEKLFF

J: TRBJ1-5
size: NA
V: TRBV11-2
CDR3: CASSEGQGPGQPQHF

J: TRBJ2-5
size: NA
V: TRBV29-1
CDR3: CSVGGGETQYF

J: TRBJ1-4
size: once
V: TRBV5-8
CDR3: CASSFHTTGAPLNEKLFF

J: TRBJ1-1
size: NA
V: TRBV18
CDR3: CASSGDLNTEAFF

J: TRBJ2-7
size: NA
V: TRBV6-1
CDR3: CASSERGYEQYF